Listed here are 10 T cell receptor beta chains from one sample, sequenced in a study of neoadjuvant anti-PD-1 for oral cavity cancer. Assay used: immunoSEQ multiplex PCR; TCRdb lists only in-frame clones, some missing. The sample yields 75,000 to 100,000 clones, more than 80% seen once. The sequences come from PBMCs, collected before nivolumab (anti-PD-1) treatment. The receptors were gathered from a person aged 35-80 years with oral cavity squamous cell carcinoma.

The chain is built from TRBV2 and TRBJ2-7; 8 positions agree with TRBD1. The CDR3 contains 15 residues. Germline loops: CDR1 SNHLY, CDR2 FYNNEI. The V and J ends lost 8 bases and 5 bases, in that order; junction bases with no gene match: 14. The CDR3 spells CASGISGTGFNEQYF. In DNA, the CDR3 is TGTGCCAGCGGGATCTCCGGGACAGGTTTTAACGAGCAGTACTTC.

V usage is TRBV5-1 and J usage is TRBJ1-2; the D gene is possibly TRBD1 (6 bases). The germline CDR1 and CDR2 sequences are SGHRS and YFSETQ. The CDR3 sequence is 14 residues long. V gave up 0 bases and J gave up 5 bases, with 11 bases separating them. The CDR3 DNA reads TGCGCCAGCAGCTTGGGAGGACAGCTGTATGGCTACACCTTC. It translates to CASSLGGQLYGYTF.

The V gene is TRBV29-1, the J gene TRBJ2-1; D is uncertain. Trimming cost V 1 base and J 0 bases, with 4 bases left between them. The CDR3 extends over 13 amino acids. Germline CDR1 reads SQVTM; CDR2 reads ANQGSEA. CDR3 sequence: CSVEGSSYNEQFF. As DNA, the CDR3 is TGCAGCGTTGAAGGAAGCTCCTACAATGAGCAGTTCTTC.

This CDR3 is CASTPDRVPYNEQFF. The DNA of the CDR3 is TGTGCCAGCACTCCTGACAGGGTCCCCTACAATGAGCAGTTCTTC. The V and J genes are TRBV6-6 and TRBJ2-1, with 7 bases lining up with TRBD1. The CDR3 runs to 15 residues. CDR1 and CDR2 from the germline V gene are MNHNY and SVGAGI (reference sequence). After removal of 7 bases from V and 2 bases from J, the junction contained 8 bases not matched to a gene.

The gene calls are TRBV5-1 and TRBJ1-1; D remains unclear. The CDR3 loop spans 15 amino acids. The V end was cut by 4 bases, the J end by 7 bases, with 20 bases between. The germline V gene has CDR1 SGHRS and CDR2 YFSETQ. The CDR3 region is CASSPPESTRGEAFF. The CDR3, as DNA: TGCGCCAGCAGCCCGCCGGAATCTACGCGAGGTGAAGCTTTCTTT.

The V gene is TRBV5-1, the J gene TRBJ1-5; perhaps TRBD1 as D (6 bases). The CDR3 is 15 amino acids. Germline V gene data show CDR1 as SGHRS and CDR2 as YFSETQ. The V gene lost 2 bases and the J gene lost 3 bases, with 12 bases spanning the gap. CDR3 amino acids: CASSFSGESNQPQHF. The CDR3 DNA is TGCGCCAGCAGCTTCTCAGGGGAATCCAATCAGCCCCAGCATTTT.

This chain joins TRBV5-3 and TRBJ1-1, with 7 bases aligning to TRBD1. TRBV5-3 counts as an open reading frame of uncertain function. CDR3 size: 15 residues. The V and J ends lost 4 bases and 1 base, in that order; junction bases with no gene match: 7. The CDR3 sequence: CARSVNRGKNTEAFF. The CDR3, as DNA: TGTGCCAGAAGCGTTAACAGGGGTAAGAACACTGAAGCTTTCTTT.

Here the CDR3 reads CASSDRGDQPQHF. The DNA of the CDR3 is TGTGCCAGCAGTGACAGGGGTGATCAGCCCCAGCATTTT. The V and J genes are TRBV6-1 and TRBJ1-5; D is perhaps TRBD1 (6 bases). This CDR3 spans 13 amino acids. Germline V gene sequence: CDR1 MNHNS, CDR2 SASEGT. Trimming pared 3 bases from V and 5 bases from J, leaving 8 bases between.

V usage is TRBV10-3 and J usage is TRBJ2-7; 11 nucleotides line up with TRBD2. V was pared by 7 bases and J by 4 bases, with 12 bases of the junction left unmatched. Germline lookup yields CDR1 ENHRY and CDR2 SYGVKD. CDR3 length: 16 amino acids. In nucleotides, the CDR3 is TGTGCCATCAAGGGCACTAGCGGGAGAGGGGAGTACGAGCAGTACTTC. Encoded protein: CAIKGTSGRGEYEQYF.

The gene calls are TRBV9 and TRBJ2-1, with D perhaps TRBD2 (5 bases). Germline values: CDR1 SGDLS, CDR2 YYNGEE. The CDR3 loop spans 15 amino acids. V was clipped by 0 bases and J by 1 base, with 8 bases between them. CDR3 coding DNA: TGTGCCAGCAGCGTAGGTTGGACTTCCTACAATGAGCAGTTCTTC. This gives the protein CASSVGWTSYNEQFF.